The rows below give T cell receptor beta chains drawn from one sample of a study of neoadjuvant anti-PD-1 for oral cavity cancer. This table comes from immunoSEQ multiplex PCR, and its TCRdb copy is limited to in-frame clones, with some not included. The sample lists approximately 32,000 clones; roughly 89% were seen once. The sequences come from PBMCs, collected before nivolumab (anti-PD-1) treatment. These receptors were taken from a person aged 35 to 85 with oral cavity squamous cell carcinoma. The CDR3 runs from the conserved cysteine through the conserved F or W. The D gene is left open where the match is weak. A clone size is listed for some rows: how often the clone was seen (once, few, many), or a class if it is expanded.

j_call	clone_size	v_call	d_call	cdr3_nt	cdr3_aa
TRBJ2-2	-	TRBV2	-	TGTGCCAGCAGTGCCGAGCGGTTACCGAACACCGGGGAGCTGTTTTTT	CASSAERLPNTGELFF
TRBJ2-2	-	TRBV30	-	TGTGCCTGGAGTGTAAAGAGATGGCAGGGGCTGACCGGGGAGCTGTTTTTT	CAWSVKRWQGLTGELFF
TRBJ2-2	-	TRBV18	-	TGTGCCAGCTCACTTGGAACAGGTTCGAACACCGGGGAGCTGTTTTTT	CASSLGTGSNTGELFF
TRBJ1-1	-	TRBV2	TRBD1	TGTGCCAGCAGTGGAGGACAGGGGGAGACTGAAGCTTTCTTT	CASSGGQGETEAFF
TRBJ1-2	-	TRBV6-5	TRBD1	TGTGCCAGCAGTTACTCGAAGCAGGGGGATCTATCCGGCTACACCTTC	CASSYSKQGDLSGYTF
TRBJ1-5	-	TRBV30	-	TGTGCCTGGACTTCTGTGGGTAGCAATCAGCCCCAGCATTTT	CAWTSVGSNQPQHF
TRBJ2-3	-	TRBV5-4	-	TGTGCCAGCAGCTCCCAGAGGGACGGCACAGATACGCAGTATTTT	CASSSQRDGTDTQYF
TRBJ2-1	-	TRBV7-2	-	TGTGCCAGCAGCTTAGGGCGGGGTTTTTTCAATGAGCAGTTCTTC	CASSLGRGFFNEQFF
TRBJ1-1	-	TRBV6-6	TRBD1	TGTGCCAGCGGGACAGACACTGAAGCTTTCTTT	CASGTDTEAFF
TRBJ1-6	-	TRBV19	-	TGTGCCAGTAGTCCCGAGGTTCCCTATAATTCACCCCTCCACTTT	CASSPEVPYNSPLHF
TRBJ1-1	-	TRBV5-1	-	TGCGCCAGCAGCTTGAACGCGGACACAGCCACTGAAGCTTTCTTT	CASSLNADTATEAFF
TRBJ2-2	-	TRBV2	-	TGTGCCAGCAGAGAGGACAGTAACACCGGGGAGCTGTTTTTT	CASREDSNTGELFF
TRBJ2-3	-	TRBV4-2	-	TGTGCCAGCAGCCAACGGTCGACGGGGCCTAGCACAGATACGCAGTATTTT	CASSQRSTGPSTDTQYF
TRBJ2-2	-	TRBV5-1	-	TGCGCCAGCAGCAGCTTGGGGTTCGACGCCGGGGAGCTGTTTTTT	CASSSLGFDAGELFF
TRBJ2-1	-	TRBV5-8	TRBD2	TGTGCCAGCAGCCCCGGGACTAGGGTGAACAATGAGCAGTTCTTC	CASSPGTRVNNEQFF
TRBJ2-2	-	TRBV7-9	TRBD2	TGTGCCAGCAGCTCGGGCCACCCTAGCGGGGGCCACACCGGGGAGCTGTTTTTT	CASSSGHPSGGHTGELFF
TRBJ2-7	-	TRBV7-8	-	TGTGCCAGCAGCTTAGCGTTATGGGGGGACGAGCAGTACTTC	CASSLALWGDEQYF
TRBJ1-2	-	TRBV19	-	TGTGCCAGTAGTCCAAGGACCTCCTCTAACTATGGCTACACCTTC	CASSPRTSSNYGYTF
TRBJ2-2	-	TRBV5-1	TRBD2	TGCGCCAGCAATGAGGGACTAGCGGCTAACACCGGGGAGCTGTTTTTT	CASNEGLAANTGELFF
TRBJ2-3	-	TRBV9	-	TGTGCCAGCAGCGCCCGGGACATACGCACAGATACGCAGTATTTT	CASSARDIRTDTQYF
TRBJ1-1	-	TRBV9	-	TGTGCCAGCAGCGTAGTTGGGGGGCTAGCGGCGGAAGCTTTCTTT	CASSVVGGLAAEAFF
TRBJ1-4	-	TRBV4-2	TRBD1	TGTGCCAGCAGCCAAGAAGGGTACAGGGGGGGTGTTGAAAAACTGTTTTTT	CASSQEGYRGGVEKLFF
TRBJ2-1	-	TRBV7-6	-	TGTGCCAGCAGCTTAGGTAGAGCCTTACAGGATGAGCAGTTCTTC	CASSLGRALQDEQFF
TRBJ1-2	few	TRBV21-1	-	TGTGCCAGCAGCAAAGGGACAGGGGGCTATGGCTACACCTTC	CASSKGTGGYGYTF
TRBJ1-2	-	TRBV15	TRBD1	TGTGCCACCAGCAGAACGACAGGGAGTGGCTACACCTTC	CATSRTTGSGYTF
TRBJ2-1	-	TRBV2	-	TGTGCCAGCAGTGAAAGGTCACAAGGGCTAGGGGGGCAGTTCTTC	CASSERSQGLGGQFF
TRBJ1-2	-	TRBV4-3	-	TGCGCCAGCAGCCAAGACAGAAGTCTCCACTATGGCTACACCTTC	CASSQDRSLHYGYTF
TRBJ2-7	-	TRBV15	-	TGTGCCACCAGCAGGGAGGGGAGCAACGAGCAGTACTTC	CATSREGSNEQYF
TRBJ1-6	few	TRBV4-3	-	TGCGCCAGCAGCTTCAGGGATTTCAGGGAAGTAGCTTATAATTCACCCCTCCACTTT	CASSFRDFREVAYNSPLHF
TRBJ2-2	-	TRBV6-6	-	TGTGCCAGCAGACCCACTAACACCGGGGAGCTGTTTTTT	CASRPTNTGELFF
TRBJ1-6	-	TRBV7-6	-	TGTGCCAGCAGCTTACTACTATGGGACGCGGGCTCACCCCTCCACTTT	CASSLLLWDAGSPLHF
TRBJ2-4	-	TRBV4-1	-	TGCGCCAGCAGCCAAGATAGTATGGAGCCCGGCAACATTCAGTACTTC	CASSQDSMEPGNIQYF
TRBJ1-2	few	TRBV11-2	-	TGTGCCAGCAGTTTTCCGGGACGGAGATCCACCTATGGCTACACCTTC	CASSFPGRRSTYGYTF
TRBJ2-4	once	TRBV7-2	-	TGTGCCAGCAGCCTGGACTTTGGGGGCATTCAGTACTTC	CASSLDFGGIQYF
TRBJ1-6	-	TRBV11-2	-	TGTGCCAGCAGCTTGAGTGGGGCACCCCTCCACTTT	CASSLSGAPLHF
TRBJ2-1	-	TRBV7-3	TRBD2	TGTGCCAGCAGCTTAGCGGGGGGCTTCTCCTACAATGAGCAGTTCTTC	CASSLAGGFSYNEQFF
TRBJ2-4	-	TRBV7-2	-	TGTGCCAGCAGCGTATCTTTACATGGAAACATTCAGTACTTC	CASSVSLHGNIQYF
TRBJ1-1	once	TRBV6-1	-	TGTGCCAGCAGTGACAGGGGTATCACTGAAGCTTTCTTT	CASSDRGITEAFF
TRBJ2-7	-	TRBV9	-	TGTGCCAGCAGCGCTACAATCGGGGCATCCTACGAGCAGTACTTC	CASSATIGASYEQYF
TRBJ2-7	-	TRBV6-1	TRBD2	TGTGCCAGCAGGACTAGCGGACGATCCTACGAGCAGTACTTC	CASRTSGRSYEQYF
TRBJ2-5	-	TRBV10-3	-	TGTGCCACTACGACTGGACTCCGAGAGACCCAGTACTTC	CATTTGLRETQYF
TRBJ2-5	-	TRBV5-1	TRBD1	TGCGCCAGCCACAGGGGGCAAGAGACCCAGTACTTC	CASHRGQETQYF
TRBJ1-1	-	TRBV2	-	TGTGCCAGCAGGGGGGGATCTACTGAAGCTTTCTTT	CASRGGSTEAFF
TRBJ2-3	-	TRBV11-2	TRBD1	TGTGCCAGCAGCTTAGGGCAGGGGGCGCCGGATACGCAGTATTTT	CASSLGQGAPDTQYF